The sequence of this TCR beta chain was determined in a study of neurological immune-mediated disorders. Time point denoted: longitudinal time-point 2. Sequencing runs each yielded over 200 million TCR-beta sequences from 15-18 subjects. TCRdb reprocessed the 5' RACE reads via MiXCR and lists one record per CDR3 protein. This table holds 65,000 to 85,000 distinct CDR3 sequences, nearly 6% found once. Trimming took off 2 bases at V and 4 bases at J, with 9 bases between the two ends. Germline CDR1 and CDR2: MNHEY and SMNVEV (reference sequence). This CDR3 is 14 amino acids long. Findings and limits, study-wide: Phylogenetically, 18 of 34 multiple sclerosis patients' repertoires fell into one related-CDR3 cluster, a possible signature.

This clonotype was picked up many times. What it recognizes is unknown. The specimen was PBMCs. This chain links TRBV27 with TRBJ1-5; D remains ambiguous. This TCR was recovered from a woman aged 60-70 years with multiple sclerosis. This CDR3 is CASSLAGPNQPQHF. The CDR3 DNA follows: TGTGCCAGCAGTTTAGCCGGCCCTAATCAGCCCCAGCATTTT.